This T cell receptor (beta chain) appears in the sequencing data of a study of cytomegalovirus exposure and HLA in healthy donors. Germline V gene data show CDR1 as SEHNR and CDR2 as FQNEAQ (reference sequence). Unmatched junction bases numbered 5, after V lost 3 bases and J lost 5 bases. The CDR3 covers 16 residues. The PCR was carried out with 60 Vbeta primers and 13 Jbeta primers. Measured with immunoSEQ multiplex PCR; TCRdb has only the in-frame clones, and not every one. The table includes under 85,000 clones, roughly 80% detected once. The study, taken as a whole, reports: Earlier analysis found most TCR beta V segments productive about 90% or about 30% of the time.

In the case of this clone: No antigen is known for it.

The clonotype comes from a woman aged 40 to 49 in good health and CMV-seropositive. The sample was PBMCs. This chain connects TRBV7-9 to TRBJ2-1, with 12 bases identical to TRBD2. CDR3 nucleotides: TGTGCCAGCAGCTTCCCCGGACTAGCGGGAAACAATGAGCAGTTCTTC. It specifies CASSFPGLAGNNEQFF. The complete variable domain, with remaining parts taken from reference TRBV7-9 and TRBJ2-1, reads DTGVSQNPRHKITKRGQNVTFRCDPISEHNRLYWYRQTLGQGPEFLTYFQNEAQLEKSRLLSDRFSAERPKGSFSTLEIQRTEQGDSAMYLCASSFPGLAGNNEQFFGPGTRLTVL.